Following are 15 T cell receptor beta chains from one sample sequenced in a study of cytomegalovirus exposure and HLA in healthy donors. Vbeta (60) and Jbeta (13) primers were used in the PCR. Assay used: immunoSEQ multiplex PCR; TCRdb lists only in-frame clones, some missing. The data contain some 100,000 clones, 79% of them singletons. Material for sequencing was PBMCs. The receptors shown here come from a female donor in good health and CMV-seropositive.

V and J are TRBV30 and TRBJ1-1, with a possible D match to TRBD1 (6 bases). Germline V CDR1 and CDR2: GTSNPN, SVGIG (reference sequence). The CDR3 length is 16 residues. Deletions cut 3 bases from V and 2 bases from J, with 19 bases between. The DNA for the CDR3 is TGTGCCTGGAGCGCAGTGGGGACACACAGAAACACTGAAGCTTTCTTT. This encodes CAWSAVGTHRNTEAFF.

The chain uses TRBV4-2 and TRBJ1-4, with 8 nucleotides matching TRBD1. Germline CDR1 is LGHNA and CDR2 is YNFKEQ. V trimming: 1 base; J trimming: 4 bases; junction bases outside the gene matches: 8. This CDR3 comprises 17 residues. The CDR3 DNA follows: TGTGCCAGCAGCCAAGCAGCTGTTGACAGGGGTAATGAAAAACTGTTTTTT. Amino acid sequence: CASSQAAVDRGNEKLFF.

V usage is TRBV7-2 and J usage is TRBJ2-7; 7 nucleotides align to TRBD2. Trimming cost V 0 bases and J 6 bases; bases outside gene matches: 14. This CDR3 region has 17 residues. Germline lookup yields CDR1 SGHTA and CDR2 FQGNSA. The DNA for the CDR3 is TGTGCCAGCAGCTTAGCTACCATGGGAGGGTCGGCCTCCGAGCAGTACTTC. It is translated as CASSLATMGGSASEQYF.

Worth noting for this clone: At the DNA level, this CDR3 is encoded by other sequences in the same sample as well. This chain uses TRBV4-2 with TRBJ1-3; D remains unclear. Germline loops: CDR1 LGHNA, CDR2 YNFKEQ. CDR3 length equals 18 residues. V shed 4 bases and J shed 4 bases, with 23 bases lying between them. The CDR3 spells CASSRHGVQADSGNTIYF. The CDR3 coding sequence is TGTGCCAGCAGCCGCCACGGGGTTCAGGCGGACTCGGGAAACACCATATATTTT.

The rearrangement uses TRBV9 and TRBJ2-2; 7 nucleotides line up with TRBD2. The CDR3 is made up of 15 amino acids. Germline CDR1 and CDR2: SGDLS and YYNGEE. V gave up 0 bases and J gave up 6 bases; unmatched junction bases: 5. Here the CDR3 DNA reads TGTGCCAGCAGCGTAGAAGGACTAGGAGCCGGGGAGCTGTTTTTT. This encodes CASSVEGLGAGELFF.

This chain joins TRBV5-1 and TRBJ2-5, with D perhaps TRBD1 (5 bases). V was cut by 2 bases and J by 11 bases, with 19 bases left in between. This CDR3 has 14 amino acids. Germline CDR1 is SGHRS and CDR2 is YFSETQ. The CDR3 protein is CASSLLTGLLQQYF. In nucleotides, the CDR3 is TGCGCCAGCAGCTTACTAACAGGCCTCCTACAGCAGTACTTC.

The chain joins TRBV6-7 to TRBJ1-4; TRBD1 aligns across 9 bases. TRBV6-7 is flagged as an ORF with uncertain function. Trimming took 2 bases from V and 7 from J; bases not matched to a gene: 5. The CDR3 is 15 residues long. CDR3 residues: CASSYRGQGTEKLFF. In DNA form, the CDR3 reads TGTGCCAGCAGTTACCGGGGACAGGGAACTGAAAAACTGTTTTTT.

In DNA, the CDR3 is TGTGCCAGCAGCCCAGACCCACCGGACAGTTCCACTGAAGCTTTCTTT. Its protein is CASSPDPPDSSTEAFF. V is TRBV11-2 and J is TRBJ1-1, with a possible D match to TRBD1 (6 bases). Trimming took off 5 bases at V and 4 bases at J, with 20 bases between the two ends. The CDR3 extends over 16 amino acids. The germline V gene has CDR1 SGHAT and CDR2 FQNNGV.

J is TRBJ2-7 and V is TRBV12-5; D may be TRBD2 (5 bases). CDR1 LGHNT and CDR2 FRNRAP come from the germline V gene. The CDR3 has 13 amino acids. The V gene lost 1 base and the J gene lost 3 bases, with 7 bases spanning the gap. This CDR3 is CASGLAGNYEQYF. In DNA form, the CDR3 reads TGTGCTAGTGGTTTGGCGGGAAACTACGAGCAGTACTTC.

The chain has TRBV4-1 and TRBJ2-7; 13 bases are a match to TRBD2. The germline CDR1 and CDR2 sequences are MGHRA and YSYEKL. Trimming cost V 3 bases and J 2 bases; bases outside gene matches: 1. The CDR3 runs 15 residues. CDR3 DNA: TGCGCCAGCAGCCACGGGACTAGCGGGACCTACGAGCAGTACTTC. Encoded protein: CASSHGTSGTYEQYF.

This chain connects TRBV5-4 to TRBJ2-1; 7 bases match TRBD2. Germline V gives CDR1 SGHNT, CDR2 YYREEE (reference sequence). Germline trimming cut 9 bases from V and 7 bases from J; bases unmatched to any gene: 16. The CDR3 contains 15 residues. The CDR3 coding sequence is TGTGCCACGTTACAGGATCCGGGGGGTAGGAATGAGCAGTTCTTC. It translates to CATLQDPGGRNEQFF.

This clone appeared a few times. The genes are TRBV6-4 and TRBJ1-2; 7 nucleotides align to TRBD1. The CDR3 contains 13 residues. Germline V lookup: CDR1 MRHNA, CDR2 SNTAGT. With 2 bases clipped from V and 8 bases from J, the junction kept 5 bases outside the gene matches. CDR3 protein: CASSDGRGEGYTF. The CDR3 coding sequence is TGTGCCAGCAGTGACGGCAGGGGGGAAGGCTACACCTTC.

Comment on this clone: Sequence at one end of the junction differs from germline and may be a read error. The chain carries TRBV30 and TRBJ2-7; no clear D gene. The CDR3 runs to 12 residues. Germline loops: CDR1 GTSNPN, CDR2 SVGIG (reference sequence). The chain's CDR3 is CAWSVLGADLDF. As DNA, the CDR3 is TGTGCCTGGAGTGTACTCGGAGCAGATTTGGACTTC. Combining the CDR3 with reference TRBV30 and TRBJ2-7 gives the whole variable domain SQTIHQWPATLVQPVGSPLSLECTVEGTSNPNLYWYRQAAGRGLQLLFYSVGIGQISSEVPQNLSASRPQDRQFILSSKKLLLSDSGFYLCAWSVLGADLDFGPGTRLTVT.

The chain is built from TRBV11-2 and TRBJ1-2; D call uncertain. V was trimmed by 6 bases and J by 6 bases, leaving 11 bases between them. Germline V lookup: CDR1 SGHAT, CDR2 FQNNGV. The CDR3 totals 12 residues. The CDR3 coding sequence is TGTGCCAGCAGTTCCGAGCCGAATGGCTACACCTTC. This gives the protein CASSSEPNGYTF.

In its sample, this clone was seen once. The chain carries TRBV29-1 and TRBJ2-1; possibly TRBD2 for D (6 bases). Trimming removed 4 bases from V and 10 bases from J, with 14 bases in between. Germline V gene sequence: CDR1 SQVTM, CDR2 ANQGSEA. CDR3 length: 12 residues. The DNA of the CDR3 is TGCAGCGTTGCCCAACCCCGGGGGGAGCAGTTCTTC. This gives the protein CSVAQPRGEQFF.